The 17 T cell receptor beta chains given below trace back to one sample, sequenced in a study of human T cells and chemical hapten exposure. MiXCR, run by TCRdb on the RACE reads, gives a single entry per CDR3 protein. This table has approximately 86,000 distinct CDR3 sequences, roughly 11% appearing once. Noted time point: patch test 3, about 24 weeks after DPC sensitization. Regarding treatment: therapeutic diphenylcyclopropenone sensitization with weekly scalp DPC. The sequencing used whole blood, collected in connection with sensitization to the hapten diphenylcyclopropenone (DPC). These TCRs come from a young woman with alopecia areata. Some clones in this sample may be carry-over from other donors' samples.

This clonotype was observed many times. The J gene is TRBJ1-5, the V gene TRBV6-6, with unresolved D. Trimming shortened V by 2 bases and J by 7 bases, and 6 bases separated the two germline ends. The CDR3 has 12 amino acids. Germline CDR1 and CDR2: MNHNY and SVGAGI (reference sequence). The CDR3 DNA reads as TGTGCCAGCAGTTACGCCGGGCAGCCCCAGCATTTT. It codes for CASSYAGQPQHF.

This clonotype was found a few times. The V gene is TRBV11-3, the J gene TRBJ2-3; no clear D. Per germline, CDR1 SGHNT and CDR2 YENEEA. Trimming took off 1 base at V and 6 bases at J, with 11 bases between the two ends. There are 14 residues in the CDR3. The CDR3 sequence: CASSLGVMGDTQYF. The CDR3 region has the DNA TGTGCCAGCAGCTTAGGAGTGATGGGGGATACGCAGTATTTT.

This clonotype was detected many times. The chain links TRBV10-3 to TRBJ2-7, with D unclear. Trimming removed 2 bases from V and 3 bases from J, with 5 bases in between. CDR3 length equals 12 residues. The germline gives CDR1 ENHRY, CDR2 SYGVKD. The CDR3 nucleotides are TGTGCCATCAGTGAGCAGAGCTACGAGCAGTACTTC. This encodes CAISEQSYEQYF.

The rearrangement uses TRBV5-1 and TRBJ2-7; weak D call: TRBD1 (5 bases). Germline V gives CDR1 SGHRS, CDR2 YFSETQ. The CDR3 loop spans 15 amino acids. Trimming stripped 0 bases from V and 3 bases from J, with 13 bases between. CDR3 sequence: CASSLEGALVYEQYF. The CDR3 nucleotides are TGCGCCAGCAGCTTGGAAGGGGCGTTGGTCTACGAGCAGTACTTC. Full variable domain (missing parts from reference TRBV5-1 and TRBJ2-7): KAGVTQTPRYLIKTRGQQVTLSCSPISGHRSVSWYQQTPGQGLQFLFEYFSETQRNKGNFPGRFSGRQFSNSRSEMNVSTLELGDSALYLCASSLEGALVYEQYFGPGTRLTVT.

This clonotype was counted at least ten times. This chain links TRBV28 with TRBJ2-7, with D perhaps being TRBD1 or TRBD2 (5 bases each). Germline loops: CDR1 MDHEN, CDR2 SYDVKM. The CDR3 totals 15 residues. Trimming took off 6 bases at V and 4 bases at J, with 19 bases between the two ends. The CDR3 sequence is CASSPGAGTFYEQYF. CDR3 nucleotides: TGTGCCAGCAGCCCCGGTGCAGGGACGTTTTACGAGCAGTACTTC.

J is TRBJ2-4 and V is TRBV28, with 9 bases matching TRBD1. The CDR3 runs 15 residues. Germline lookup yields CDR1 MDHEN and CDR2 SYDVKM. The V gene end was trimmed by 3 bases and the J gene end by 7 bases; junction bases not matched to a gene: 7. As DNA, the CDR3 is TGTGCCAGCAGTTTTGGGACAGGGAAATTGAACATTCAGTACTTC. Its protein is CASSFGTGKLNIQYF.

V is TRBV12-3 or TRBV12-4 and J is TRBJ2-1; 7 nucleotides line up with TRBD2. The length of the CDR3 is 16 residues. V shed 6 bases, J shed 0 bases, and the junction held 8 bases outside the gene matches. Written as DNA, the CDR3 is TGTGCCAGCAGAATTCGGGGGGATGGCTCCTACAATGAGCAGTTCTTC. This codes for CASRIRGDGSYNEQFF.

CDR3 amino acids: CASTRTVYGYTF. CDR3 coding DNA: TGTGCCAGCACTCGGACAGTCTATGGCTACACCTTC. The chain couples TRBV28 to TRBJ1-2; TRBD1 is a possible D gene (6 bases). This CDR3 has 12 amino acids. CDR1 and CDR2 from the germline V gene are MDHEN and SYDVKM. Deletions cut 7 bases from V and 4 bases from J, with 10 bases between.

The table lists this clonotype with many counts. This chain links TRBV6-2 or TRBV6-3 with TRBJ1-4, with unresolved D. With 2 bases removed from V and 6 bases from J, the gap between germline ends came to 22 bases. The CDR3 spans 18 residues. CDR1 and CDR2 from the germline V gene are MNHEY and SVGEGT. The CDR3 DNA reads TGTGCCAGCAGTTACCCTGGACGGCTCAAAGGCCAGGATGAAAAACTGTTTTTT. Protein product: CASSYPGRLKGQDEKLFF.

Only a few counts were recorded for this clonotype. DNA of the CDR3: TGTGCCAGCAGCCCAGGGTACGACGAGCAGTACTTC. Amino acid sequence: CASSPGYDEQYF. The V call is TRBV14, the J call TRBJ2-7; D perhaps matches TRBD1 (5 bases). V lost 4 bases, J lost 5 bases, and 9 bases lay in between. CDR1 is SGHDN, CDR2 FVKESK, per germline. The CDR3 loop spans 12 amino acids.

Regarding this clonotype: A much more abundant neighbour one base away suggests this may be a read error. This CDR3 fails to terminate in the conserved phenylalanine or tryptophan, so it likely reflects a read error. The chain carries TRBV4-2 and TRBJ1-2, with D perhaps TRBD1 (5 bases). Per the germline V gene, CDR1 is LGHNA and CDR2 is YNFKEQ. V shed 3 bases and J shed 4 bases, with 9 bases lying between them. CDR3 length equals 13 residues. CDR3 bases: TGTGCCAGCAGCCATAGGGACCTCTATGGCTACACCCTC. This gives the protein CASSHRDLYGYTL.

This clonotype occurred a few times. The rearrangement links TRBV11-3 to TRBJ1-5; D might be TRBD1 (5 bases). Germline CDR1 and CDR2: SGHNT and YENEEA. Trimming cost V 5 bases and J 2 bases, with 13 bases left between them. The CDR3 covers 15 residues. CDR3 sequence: CASSLLTGRNQPQHF. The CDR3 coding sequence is TGTGCCAGCAGCCTCTTAACGGGGCGCAATCAGCCCCAGCATTTT.

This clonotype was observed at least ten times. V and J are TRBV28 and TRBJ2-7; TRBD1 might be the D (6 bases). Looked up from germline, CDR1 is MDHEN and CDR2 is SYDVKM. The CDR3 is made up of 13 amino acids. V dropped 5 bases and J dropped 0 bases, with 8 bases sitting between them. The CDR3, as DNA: TGTGCCAGCAGTCCGGGACACTCCTACGAGCAGTACGTC. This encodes CASSPGHSYEQYV.

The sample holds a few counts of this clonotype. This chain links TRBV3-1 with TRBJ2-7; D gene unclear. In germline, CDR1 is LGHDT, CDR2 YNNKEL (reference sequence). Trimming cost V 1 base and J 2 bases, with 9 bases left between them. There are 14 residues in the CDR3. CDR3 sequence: CASSQAFRTYEQYF. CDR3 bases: TGTGCCAGCAGCCAAGCTTTCCGAACCTACGAGCAGTACTTC.

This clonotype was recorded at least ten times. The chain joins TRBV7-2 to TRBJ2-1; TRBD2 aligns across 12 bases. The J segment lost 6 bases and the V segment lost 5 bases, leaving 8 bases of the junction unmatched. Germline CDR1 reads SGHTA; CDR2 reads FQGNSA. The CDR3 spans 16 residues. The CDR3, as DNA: TGTGCCAGCAGCCCACAACTAGCGGGAGGAAGCAATGAGCAGTTCTTC. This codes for CASSPQLAGGSNEQFF.

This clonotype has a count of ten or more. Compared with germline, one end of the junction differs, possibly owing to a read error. CDR3 bases: TGCGCCAGCAGTTCGGGTACGCGCAACACTGAAGCTTCCTTT. It specifies CASSSGTRNTEASF. The V and J genes are TRBV5-1 and TRBJ1-1, with D uncertain. The CDR3 is 14 amino acids. Germline V CDR1 and CDR2: SGHRS, YFSETQ.

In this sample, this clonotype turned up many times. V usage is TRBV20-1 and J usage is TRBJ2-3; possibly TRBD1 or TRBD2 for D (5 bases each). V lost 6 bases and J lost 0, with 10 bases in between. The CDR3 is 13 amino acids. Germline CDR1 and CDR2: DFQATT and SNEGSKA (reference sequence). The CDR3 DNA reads TGCAGTGCGGGACGTCCTAGCACAGATACGCAGTATTTT. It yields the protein CSAGRPSTDTQYF.